These 25 T cell receptor beta chains were all obtained from the same sample, sequenced in a study of blood T cell repertoires in COVID-19. Sequenced by immunoSEQ multiplex PCR; TCRdb stores in-frame clones only, minus some. The sample lists about 270,000 clones; approximately 86% were seen once. Sequencing was performed on peripheral blood. The receptor source for this set is a man aged 40-55 years with active or convalescent COVID-19.

This chain connects TRBV12-3 or TRBV12-4 to TRBJ2-6; no reliable D call. There are 13 residues in the CDR3. Deletions cut 5 bases from V and 4 bases from J, with 6 bases between. CDR3 loop: CASSNIGANVLTF. The CDR3 coding sequence is TGTGCCAGCAGTAATATAGGGGCCAACGTCCTGACTTTC.

This chain joins TRBV9 and TRBJ1-3; 9 bases fit TRBD1. The J segment lost 5 bases and the V segment lost 4 bases, leaving 7 bases of the junction unmatched. The CDR3 spans 15 residues. Germline CDR1 reads SGDLS; CDR2 reads YYNGEE. The CDR3 bases are TGTGCCAGCAGCATTGGACAGGGGAATAGAAACACCATATATTTT. It specifies CASSIGQGNRNTIYF.

This clone was observed a handful of times. CDR3 coding DNA: TGTGCCAGCACCCTGGGGGACTCTAATGAAAAACTGTTTTTT. Translation gives CASTLGDSNEKLFF. The chain has TRBV6-5 and TRBJ1-4, with D maybe TRBD1 (5 bases). Germline CDR1 MNHEY, CDR2 SVGAGI. The CDR3 runs to 14 residues. Deletions cut 7 bases from V and 3 bases from J, with 12 bases between.

The CDR3 DNA is TGCGCCAGCAGCAGAGGGACAGGGGGGAACTATGGCTACACCTTC. Amino acids: CASSRGTGGNYGYTF. The chain combines TRBV5-1 with TRBJ1-2; 11 nucleotides line up with TRBD1. The CDR3 consists of 15 residues. J was trimmed by 2 bases and V by 4 bases; bases with no gene match: 4. CDR1 and CDR2 (germline): SGHRS, YFSETQ. Full variable domain (missing parts from reference TRBV5-1 and TRBJ1-2): KAGVTQTPRYLIKTRGQQVTLSCSPISGHRSVSWYQQTPGQGLQFLFEYFSETQRNKGNFPGRFSGRQFSNSRSEMNVSTLELGDSALYLCASSRGTGGNYGYTFGSGTRLTVV.

DNA of the CDR3: TGTGCACGTCCTGAATCGGGTGGTTGGACTGAAGCTTTCTTT. Its translation: CARPESGGWTEAFF. This chain uses TRBV24-1 with TRBJ1-1; D not resolved. This CDR3 has 14 amino acids. Germline CDR1 and CDR2: KGHDR and SFDVKD.

V usage is TRBV15 and J usage is TRBJ1-2, with D perhaps TRBD1 (6 bases). The CDR3 length is 16 residues. Germline CDR1 is LNHNV and CDR2 is YYDKDF (reference sequence). Trimming stripped 4 bases from V and 6 bases from J, with 21 bases between. The CDR3 nucleotides are TGTGCCACCAGCACTTTGGACCCCGGGACAATCGATGGCTACACCTTC. It encodes CATSTLDPGTIDGYTF.

V is TRBV10-2 and J is TRBJ2-1; the D is unclear. The CDR3 consists of 12 residues. V was cut by 7 bases and J by 3 bases, with 7 bases left in between. The germline V gene encodes CDR1 WSHSY and CDR2 SAAADI. CDR3: CASTPNYNEQFF. The CDR3 DNA sequence: TGCGCCAGCACCCCAAACTACAATGAGCAGTTCTTC.

This rearrangement joins TRBV29-1 to TRBJ2-1; 7 positions match TRBD1. CDR1 and CDR2 (germline): SQVTM, ANQGSEA. The CDR3 is made up of 14 amino acids. V gave up 4 bases and J gave up 7 bases; unmatched junction bases: 10. DNA of the CDR3: TGCAGCGTTGTTTCGGGACAGAAACTTAATGAGCAGTTCTTC. As protein: CSVVSGQKLNEQFF.

The V and J genes are TRBV28 and TRBJ1-1; D is uncertain. V shed 5 bases and J shed 10 bases, with 14 bases lying between them. CDR1 is MDHEN and CDR2 is SYDVKM in the germline V gene. CDR3 length: 12 amino acids. The CDR3 is CASSPPGRGAFF. The CDR3, as DNA: TGTGCCAGCAGTCCCCCGGGCCGGGGAGCTTTCTTT.

Only a few counts were recorded for this clone. The V call is TRBV4-1, the J call TRBJ2-7; TRBD2 is a possible D gene (5 bases). The CDR3 has 17 residues. CDR1 and CDR2 from the germline V gene are MGHRA and YSYEKL. V lost 4 bases and J lost 0, with 19 bases in between. CDR3 protein: CASSPGRGSESSYEQYF. The CDR3 nucleotides are TGCGCCAGCAGCCCCGGCCGTGGTAGCGAGTCCTCCTACGAGCAGTACTTC.

The rearrangement links TRBV30 to TRBJ1-2; no clear D gene. V lost 8 bases and J lost 8, with 18 bases in between. Germline V CDR1 and CDR2: GTSNPN, SVGIG (reference sequence). The CDR3 spans 12 residues. CDR3 in amino acids: CAGPSRIGGYTF. The CDR3 DNA follows: TGTGCCGGGCCCTCACGGATCGGCGGCTACACCTTC. Based on the CDR3 plus reference TRBV30 and TRBJ1-2, the full variable domain is SQTIHQWPATLVQPVGSPLSLECTVEGTSNPNLYWYRQAAGRGLQLLFYSVGIGQISSEVPQNLSASRPQDRQFILSSKKLLLSDSGFYLCAGPSRIGGYTFGSGTRLTVV.

The CDR3 reads CATGGQGPSTDTQYF. CDR3 DNA: TGTGCCACCGGAGGGCAGGGACCTAGCACAGATACGCAGTATTTT. V is TRBV10-3 and J is TRBJ2-3; weak D call: TRBD2 (6 bases). V dropped 10 bases and J dropped 0 bases, with 17 bases sitting between them. The length of the CDR3 is 15 residues. The V gene's germline CDR1 is ENHRY and CDR2 SYGVKD.

The chain has TRBV14 and TRBJ1-6, with D unresolved. CDR3 length: 13 residues. The V end lost 0 bases, the J end lost 13 bases, and 10 bases lay between the germline ends. Germline CDR1 is SGHDN and CDR2 is FVKESK. CDR3 coding DNA: TGTGCCAGCAGCCAAGAATGGGCCTATCCCCTCCACTTT. This encodes CASSQEWAYPLHF.

This clone occurred a few times. The CDR3 nucleotides are TGTGCCAGCAGCCCCGAGCGGTGGAAGGAGGTCACCTTC. Its translation is CASSPERWKEVTF. The chain links TRBV11-2 to TRBJ1-2; D gene unclear. V was trimmed by 5 bases and J by 13 bases, leaving 20 bases between them. CDR3 size: 13 residues. Germline V lookup: CDR1 SGHAT, CDR2 FQNNGV.

Regarding this clone: Other DNA sequences in the sample encode the same CDR3. J is TRBJ1-1 and V is TRBV18, with a tentative D call TRBD1 (5 bases). Germline-derived CDR1 and CDR2 are KGHSH and LQKENI. The CDR3 loop spans 14 amino acids. V dropped 2 bases and J dropped 1 base, with 8 bases sitting between them. CDR3 protein: CASSPTGGNTEAFF. CDR3 sequence (DNA): TGTGCCAGCTCACCAACGGGGGGGAACACTGAAGCTTTCTTT.

V is TRBV2 and J is TRBJ2-7; 8 bases are shared with TRBD2. The junction had 6 bases not matched to a gene; V was cut back by 6 bases and J by 2 bases. The CDR3 extends over 14 amino acids. CDR1 is SNHLY, CDR2 FYNNEI, per germline. CDR3 residues: CASRVGRATYEQYF. Here the CDR3 DNA reads TGTGCCAGCAGGGTCGGGAGGGCAACCTACGAGCAGTACTTC.

The CDR3 DNA reads TGTGCCAGCTCACCAGGACAGCGCGGTTCACCCCTCCACTTT. It is translated as CASSPGQRGSPLHF. V gene TRBV18 combines with J gene TRBJ1-6, with a weak D call TRBD1 (6 bases). V was shortened by 2 bases and J by 9 bases, with 11 bases between the two germline ends. Germline V gives CDR1 KGHSH, CDR2 LQKENI. The CDR3 totals 14 residues.

V and J are TRBV3-1 (or the pseudogene TRBV3-2) and TRBJ2-3; D is undetermined. Germline lookup yields CDR1 LGHDT and CDR2 YNNKEL (reference sequence). V lost 0 bases and J 1 base, leaving 17 bases between the germline ends. The CDR3 sequence is 18 residues long. This CDR3 is CASSQDIPFRYGTDTQYF. CDR3 sequence (DNA): TGTGCCAGCAGCCAAGATATTCCTTTCCGTTATGGCACAGATACGCAGTATTTT.

This chain uses TRBV9 with TRBJ1-2, with 8 bases fitting TRBD1. CDR1 SGDLS and CDR2 YYNGEE come from the germline V gene. Unmatched junction bases numbered 10, after V lost 4 bases and J lost 5 bases. The CDR3 has 15 residues. The CDR3 region is CASSSASGGGYGYTF. As DNA, the CDR3 is TGTGCCAGCAGCTCGGCCTCAGGGGGCGGATATGGCTACACCTTC.

The rearrangement links TRBV6-5 to TRBJ1-5; D unresolved. Germline values: CDR1 MNHEY, CDR2 SVGAGI. The CDR3 is made up of 14 amino acids. V lost 0 bases and J lost 6, with 9 bases in between. This chain's CDR3 is CASSYSSVSQPQHF. DNA of the CDR3: TGTGCCAGCAGTTACTCGAGTGTAAGTCAGCCCCAGCATTTT.

The CDR3 nucleotides read TGTGCCAGCAGCGACACCGGGACAGGGCAGACTGAAGCTTTCTTT. Protein: CASSDTGTGQTEAFF. The chain has TRBV3-1 (or the pseudogene TRBV3-2) and TRBJ1-1; 9 bases fit TRBD1. Trimming took 5 bases from V and 5 from J; bases not matched to a gene: 9. CDR1 is LGHDT and CDR2 is YNNKEL in the germline V gene (reference sequence). CDR3 length: 15 amino acids.

V usage is TRBV6-1 and J usage is TRBJ2-7; a possible D gene is TRBD1 (6 bases). This CDR3 comprises 15 residues. CDR1 and CDR2 (germline): MNHNS, SASEGT. The V end was cut by 2 bases, the J end by 0 bases, with 11 bases between. This CDR3 is CASSESGQSSYEQYF. The CDR3 DNA reads TGTGCCAGCAGTGAATCTGGACAGAGCTCCTACGAGCAGTACTTC.

J is TRBJ1-4 and V is TRBV3-1 (or the pseudogene TRBV3-2), with D possibly matching TRBD1 (5 bases). The CDR3 consists of 14 residues. The ends were cut back, 2 bases at V and 6 bases at J, with 10 bases in the middle. Germline loops: CDR1 LGHDT, CDR2 YNNKEL (reference sequence). The CDR3, as DNA: TGTGCCAGCAGCCAAAGGCGGGGGGATGAAAAACTGTTTTTT. Protein product: CASSQRRGDEKLFF.

This clone was picked up one time. The gene calls are TRBV2 and TRBJ1-5; 10 bases map to TRBD1. V lost 6 bases, J lost 7 bases, and 9 bases stayed unmatched. Per the germline V gene, CDR1 is SNHLY and CDR2 is FYNNEI. The CDR3 consists of 15 residues. The CDR3 region has the DNA TGTGCCAGCAGCGGAGACAGGGGGCGAGCCCAGCCCCAGCATTTT. Translation: CASSGDRGRAQPQHF.

The rearrangement joins TRBV2 to TRBJ2-3; perhaps TRBD2 as D (5 bases). The germline V gene encodes CDR1 SNHLY and CDR2 FYNNEI. CDR3 size: 15 residues. V lost 5 bases to trimming and J lost 0 bases, with 12 bases between them. The CDR3 sequence: CASSYNGVSTDTQYF. CDR3 in DNA: TGTGCCAGCAGTTATAACGGGGTTAGCACAGATACGCAGTATTTT.